Only a few counts were recorded for the clone carrying this T cell receptor (beta chain). V was pared by 5 bases and J by 6 bases, with 10 bases of the junction left unmatched. Germline V gene sequence: CDR1 SEHNR, CDR2 FQNEAQ (reference sequence). CDR3 length: 15 residues. The sample comes from a study of T cells after yellow fever vaccination. Using its own MiXCR run on the 5' RACE reads, TCRdb lists one record per CDR3 protein. The sample has nearly 550,000 distinct CDR3 sequences; 19% are singletons. The sequences come from PBMCs, collected 15 days after the yellow fever booster vaccination. This clonotype was sampled from a man under 40 who received the YFV17D yellow fever vaccine. The chain carries TRBV7-9 and TRBJ2-1; 7 bases agree with TRBD2. This CDR3 reads CASSGRRESRNEQFF. CDR3 DNA sequence: TGTGCCAGCAGCGGGCGGCGGGAGAGTCGCAATGAGCAGTTCTTC.